This T cell receptor (beta chain) was retrieved from a study of control samples from healthy donors and cancer patients. The germline CDR1 and CDR2 sequences are SGHTA and FQGNSA. The CDR3 spans 17 residues. Trimming stripped 4 bases from V and 2 bases from J, with 19 bases between. Method: immunoSEQ multiplex PCR; TCRdb's copy keeps in-frame clones and lacks some. The table has over 200,000 clones, about four fifths seen once; the top ten hold about an eighth. Material for sequencing was PBMCs. The receptor's source is a woman aged 55-69 years with lung cancer. The V and J genes are TRBV7-2 and TRBJ2-3; D gene ambiguous. The CDR3 region has the DNA TGTGCCAGCAGCTCCCCCGATGGAGCCGCCCCCACAGATACGCAGTATTTT. Translated: CASSSPDGAAPTDTQYF.